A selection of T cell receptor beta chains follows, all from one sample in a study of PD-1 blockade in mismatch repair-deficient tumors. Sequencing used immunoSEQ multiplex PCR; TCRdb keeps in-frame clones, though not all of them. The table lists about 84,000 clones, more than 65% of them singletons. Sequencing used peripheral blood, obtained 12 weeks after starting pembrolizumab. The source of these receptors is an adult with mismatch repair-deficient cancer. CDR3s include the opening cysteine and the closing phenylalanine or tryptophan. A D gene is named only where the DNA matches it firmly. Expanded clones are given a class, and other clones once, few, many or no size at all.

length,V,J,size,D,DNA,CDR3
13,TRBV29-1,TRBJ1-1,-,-,TGCAGCGTTGAGAAGGGGGGTGGGACTGAAGCTTTCTTT,CSVEKGGGTEAFF
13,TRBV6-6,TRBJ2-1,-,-,TGTGCCAGCAGTGGGCTAGCAGGGTCTGAGCAGTTCTTC,CASSGLAGSEQFF
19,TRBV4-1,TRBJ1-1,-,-,TGCGCCAGCAGCCAAGTTATATCACGTTACCTTACCAGTAACACTGAAGCTTTCTTT,CASSQVISRYLTSNTEAFF
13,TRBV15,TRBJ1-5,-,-,TGTGCCACCAGCAGCGGGCAGAATCAGCCCCAGCATTTT,CATSSGQNQPQHF
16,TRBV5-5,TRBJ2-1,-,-,TGTGCCAGCAGCTTGTCGGCTAGCACTTCCTACAATGAGCAGTTCTTC,CASSLSASTSYNEQFF
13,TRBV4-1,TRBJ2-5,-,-,TGCGCCAGCAGCCAATCACTGGTCGAGACCCAGTACTTC,CASSQSLVETQYF
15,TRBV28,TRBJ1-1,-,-,TGTGCCAGCAGTTTATCATGGGATGGGAGCACTGAAGCTTTCTTT,CASSLSWDGSTEAFF
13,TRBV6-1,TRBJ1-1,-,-,TGTGCCAGCAGAGCCGGTGGGAACACTGAAGCTTTCTTT,CASRAGGNTEAFF
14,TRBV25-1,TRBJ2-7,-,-,TGTGCCAGCAGCCTAGAAGGCCCCTTCCACGAGCAGTACTTC,CASSLEGPFHEQYF
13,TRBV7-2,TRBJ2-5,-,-,TGTGCCAGCAGTCCAACCCGGGAAGAGACCCAGTACTTC,CASSPTREETQYF
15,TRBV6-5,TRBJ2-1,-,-,TGTGCCAGCAGCCTGGGGACGGACCCCTACAATGAGCAGTTCTTC,CASSLGTDPYNEQFF
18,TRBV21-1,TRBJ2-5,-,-,TGTGCCAGCAGCAAAGATGTAGATGTTTGGGACAGGGAAGAGACCCAGTACTTC,CASSKDVDVWDREETQYF
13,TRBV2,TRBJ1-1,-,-,TGTGCCAGCAGGGGGGACGGGAACACTGAAGCTTTCTTT,CASRGDGNTEAFF
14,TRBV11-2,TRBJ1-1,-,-,TGTGCCAGCAGCTTATATTTGGGGAACACTGAAGCTTTCTTT,CASSLYLGNTEAFF
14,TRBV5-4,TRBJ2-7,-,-,TGTGCCAGCAGCCCCAGCGGAAGGGCCTACGAGCAGTACTTC,CASSPSGRAYEQYF
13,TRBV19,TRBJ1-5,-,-,TGTGCCAGTAGTATAGTCCTCAATCAGCCCCAGCATTTT,CASSIVLNQPQHF
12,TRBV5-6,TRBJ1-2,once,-,TGTGCCAGCAGCTTGATGGGGAATGGCTACACCTTC,CASSLMGNGYTF
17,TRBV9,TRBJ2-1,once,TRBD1,TGTGCCAGCAGCATACAAAGAGGACAGGGGGCGACAAATGAGCAGTTCTTC,CASSIQRGQGATNEQFF
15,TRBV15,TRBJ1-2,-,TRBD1,TGTGCCACCAGCAGAGATCGACAGGGAGGGTTTGGCTACACCTTC,CATSRDRQGGFGYTF
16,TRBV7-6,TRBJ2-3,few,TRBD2,TGTGCCAGCAGCTTAGCGGCGGGAGGGACCACAGATACGCAGTATTTT,CASSLAAGGTTDTQYF
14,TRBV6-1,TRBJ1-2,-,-,TGTGCCAGCAGTGACAGGGGTTCGGTCTATGGCTACACCTTC,CASSDRGSVYGYTF
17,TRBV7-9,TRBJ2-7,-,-,TGTGCCAGCAGCTTAAAGGGGTTGGCGGGTGGGACCTACGAGCAGTACTTC,CASSLKGLAGGTYEQYF
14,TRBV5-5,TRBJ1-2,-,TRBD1,TGTGCCAGCAGCATAGGGACAGTAACCTATGGCTACACCTTC,CASSIGTVTYGYTF
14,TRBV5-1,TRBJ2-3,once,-,TGCGCCAGCAGCTCGGGCAGGGGTTCAGATACGCAGTATTTT,CASSSGRGSDTQYF
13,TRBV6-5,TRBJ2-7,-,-,TGTGCCAGCAAGAAGGATAGCTCCTACGAGCAGTACTTC,CASKKDSSYEQYF
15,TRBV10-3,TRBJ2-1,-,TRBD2,TGTGCCATCAGTGACGCAGGGCGGGAGGCGGGTGAGCAGTTCTTC,CAISDAGREAGEQFF
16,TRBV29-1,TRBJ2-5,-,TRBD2,TGCAGCCTTCAGACTAGCGGGACCCTCGGGGGAGAGACCCAGTACTTC,CSLQTSGTLGGETQYF
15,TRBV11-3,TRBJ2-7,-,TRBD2,TGTGCCAGCAGCCTTAGCGGGTCCAACTCCTACGAGCAGTACTTC,CASSLSGSNSYEQYF
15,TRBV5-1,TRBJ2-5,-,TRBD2,TGCGCCAGCAGCTTGGCCGTTGGGGGAGGGGAGACCCAGTACTTC,CASSLAVGGGETQYF
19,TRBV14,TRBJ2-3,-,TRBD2,TGTGCCAGCAGCCAAGGACCGGGAAGCGGGAGGGAGAGGACAGATACGCAGTATTTT,CASSQGPGSGRERTDTQYF
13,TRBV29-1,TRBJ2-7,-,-,TGCAGCGTTGAAGAAGGGACCGGTTACGTGCAGTACTTC,CSVEEGTGYVQYF
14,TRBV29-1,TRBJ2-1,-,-,TGCAGCGTCGGGGGCCCCGGGAGATCCAATGAGCAGTTCTTC,CSVGGPGRSNEQFF
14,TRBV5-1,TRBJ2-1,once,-,TGCGCCAGCAGCTTGGGCCAGGGGGGCAATGAGCAGTTCTTC,CASSLGQGGNEQFF